These T cell receptor beta chains were read from a single sample in a study of technical replicates of blood from several donors. Clones were sequenced by immunoSEQ multiplex PCR, and TCRdb holds only the in-frame ones, with some missing. This table holds about 53,000 clones, 85% to 90% found once. The sample taken for sequencing was PBMCs. These receptors were obtained from a human donor in good health. Some clones in this sample may be carry-over from other donors' samples. The CDR3 runs from the conserved cysteine through the conserved F or W. The D gene is left open where the match is weak. For some rows the clone size is stated as once, few or many, or as a class when expanded; others skip it.

V	D	size	J	DNA	CDR3
TRBV29-1	-	-	TRBJ1-2	TGCAGCGTTGAAGGAAGGGGTTTGGGCTATGGCTACACCTTC	CSVEGRGLGYGYTF
TRBV7-8	-	-	TRBJ1-2	TGTGCCAGCAGCTTTGCAGGCTATGGCTACACCTTC	CASSFAGYGYTF
TRBV1	-	-	TRBJ2-5	TGCACCAGCAGCCAAGGACTAGTCCAAGAGACCCAGTACTTC	CTSSQGLVQETQYF
TRBV5-4	-	-	TRBJ2-7	TGTGCCAGCAGCTACGGCTGGGGGCGCGGCGAGCAGTACTTC	CASSYGWGRGEQYF
TRBV7-3	-	-	TRBJ1-1	TGTGCCAGCAGCTCCGCAGGAGGACCAAACACTGAAGCTTTCTTT	CASSSAGGPNTEAFF
TRBV2	-	few	TRBJ1-2	TGTGCCAGCAGTGAAAGGGGACTGGTGGAGTATGGCTACACCTTC	CASSERGLVEYGYTF
TRBV9	-	-	TRBJ2-3	TGTGCCAGCAGCGTAGGAGGGGGAGACACAGATACGCAGTATTTT	CASSVGGGDTDTQYF
TRBV6-1	TRBD1	-	TRBJ1-4	TGTGCCAGCAGCACTGGACAGGAGACTATTGAAAAACTGTTTTTT	CASSTGQETIEKLFF
TRBV29-1	TRBD1	-	TRBJ1-1	TGCAGCGTTGAGGGACAGGCAACCTATGAAGCTTTCTTT	CSVEGQATYEAFF
TRBV5-8	TRBD1	-	TRBJ2-4	TGTGCCAGCAGCATAGGGACAGGGATAGCCAAAAACATTCAGTACTTC	CASSIGTGIAKNIQYF
TRBV19	TRBD2	-	TRBJ2-1	TGTGCCAGTAGTATCAGGCGGGAGATGTACAATGAGCAGTTCTTC	CASSIRREMYNEQFF
TRBV27	TRBD1	-	TRBJ1-3	TGTGCCAGCAGACCCCTGGACAGGCCTGGAAACACCATATATTTT	CASRPLDRPGNTIYF
TRBV4-1	-	-	TRBJ1-6	TGCGCCAGCAGCCAAGATGGGCGGGGGGCGTCGTATAATTCACCCCTCCACTTT	CASSQDGRGASYNSPLHF
TRBV4-3	-	-	TRBJ1-3	TGCGCCAGCAGCCCCGACAGGAGCTCTGGAAACACCATATATTTT	CASSPDRSSGNTIYF
TRBV7-9	-	-	TRBJ1-2	TGTGCCAGCAGCTCAGCGCGTGGTGAGGGCTACACCTTC	CASSSARGEGYTF
TRBV2	-	-	TRBJ2-7	TGTGCCAGCACCTCTGGGCTCTCCTACGAGCAGTACTTC	CASTSGLSYEQYF
TRBV2	TRBD2	-	TRBJ2-1	TGTGCCAGCAGTGAAGGGATGGCTAGCGGGAGCAAACTGGGTGAGCAGTTCTTC	CASSEGMASGSKLGEQFF
TRBV9	TRBD2	-	TRBJ2-1	TGTGCCAGCAGCTTAACCGGGACTAGCAGAAACAATGAGCAGTTCTTC	CASSLTGTSRNNEQFF
TRBV30	TRBD2	-	TRBJ2-7	TGTGCCTGGAGCCGGGGGGACCACTCCTACGAGCAGTACTTC	CAWSRGDHSYEQYF
TRBV4-2	-	-	TRBJ1-2	TGTGCCAGCAGCCAAGTATTGGGGGAGGTGGACTATGGCTACACCTTC	CASSQVLGEVDYGYTF